These 29 T cell receptor beta chains were all obtained from the same sample, sequenced in a study of blood T cell repertoires in COVID-19 (dated by TCRdb to the early 2020s). The library was generated by the immunoSEQ multiplex PCR assay. TCRdb limited this immuneACCESS table to in-frame rearrangements with V and J called. A share of clones is missing; checked studies link under half to unresolved V genes, and the rest is unexplained. For this sample the table gives 85,000 to 90,000 clones, of which about 83% were detected only once. Of the sample, 20% to 30% falls within the top ten clones. Source material: peripheral blood. These receptors were taken from a human donor in a cohort sampled during active COVID-19.

This chain uses TRBV14 with TRBJ1-2, with D unresolved. Between the trimmed V and J ends, which lost 0 bases and 3 bases, there was a span of 11 bases. CDR1 and CDR2 (germline): SGHDN, FVKESK. CDR3 size: 15 residues. The CDR3 loop reads CASSQDFRDYYGYTF. The CDR3, as DNA: TGTGCCAGCAGCCAAGATTTCAGAGACTACTATGGCTACACCTTC.

The J gene is TRBJ2-1, the V gene TRBV11-2; maybe TRBD2 (6 bases). Trimming stripped 5 bases from V and 4 bases from J, with 12 bases between. This CDR3 is built from 14 residues. Germline CDR1 is SGHAT and CDR2 is FQNNGV. CDR3 coding DNA: TGTGCCAGCAGCACGGGACTCTTTTACAATGAGCAGTTCTTC. Translating gives CASSTGLFYNEQFF.

The chain is built from TRBV19 and TRBJ2-3; 11 bases fit TRBD1. The CDR3 has 15 amino acids. Germline CDR1 and CDR2: LNHDA and SQIVND (reference sequence). J gave up 3 bases and V 5 bases, and 4 bases lay outside the gene matches. In nucleotides, the CDR3 is TGTGCCAGTAGTCGGACAGGGGGCTGGACAGATACGCAGTATTTT. Protein product: CASSRTGGWTDTQYF.

This chain connects TRBV9 to TRBJ1-1, with no clear D. The germline V and J ends were trimmed by 2 bases and 6 bases, with 14 bases remaining between them. CDR1 is SGDLS and CDR2 is YYNGEE in the germline V gene. The length of the CDR3 is 14 residues. The CDR3 DNA sequence: TGTGCCAGCAGCGTGACGAGCGGGAGCCCTGAAGCTTTCTTT. This encodes CASSVTSGSPEAFF.

This clone appeared once. The chain combines TRBV21-1 with TRBJ2-7; no check of the table's D call, TRBD1, against the DNA was made. TRBV21-1 constitutes a pseudogene. The CDR3 covers 15 residues. The CDR3 nucleotides are TGTGCCAGCAGCTTGGACAGGCTGCTAAACTACGAGCAGTACTTC. Translated: CASSLDRLLNYEQYF.

The gene calls are TRBV20-1 and TRBJ2-1, with D tentatively TRBD2 (7 bases). The CDR3 totals 17 residues. V dropped 3 bases and J dropped 4 bases, with 22 bases sitting between them. CDR1 and CDR2 (germline): DFQATT, SNEGSKA (reference sequence). CDR3: CSASEGGLVRRYNEQFF. The DNA of the CDR3 is TGCAGTGCTAGTGAGGGGGGGTTGGTTAGGCGATACAATGAGCAGTTCTTC.

This sequence joins TRBV9 and TRBJ2-6, with 8 bases that match TRBD2. CDR1 and CDR2 (germline): SGDLS, YYNGEE. The V and J ends lost 6 bases and 0 bases, in that order; junction bases with no gene match: 14. The CDR3 has 19 amino acids. CDR3 DNA sequence: TGTGCCAGCACCCCTGGGGCGGGGGGTTCCCGCTCTGGGGCCAACGTCCTGACTTTC. Its protein is CASTPGAGGSRSGANVLTF.

The DNA of the CDR3 is TGTGCCAGCAGCTCGACCGGGCGGGGGGGGCGTTCCGTCGAGCAGTACTTC. Amino acids: CASSSTGRGGRSVEQYF. This rearrangement joins TRBV7-2 to TRBJ2-7; 9 bases line up with TRBD2. The V segment lost 4 bases and the J segment 6 bases; nucleotides outside the gene matches: 16. The CDR3 loop spans 17 amino acids. Germline loops: CDR1 SGHTA, CDR2 FQGNSA.

The CDR3 DNA reads as TGTGCCAAACCAAAGGTGCGGGCTAGGAGCACTGAAGCTTTCTTT. Encoded protein: CAKPKVRARSTEAFF. The chain recombines TRBV19 with TRBJ1-1; D gene unclear. The V gene's germline CDR1 is LNHDA and CDR2 SQIVND (reference sequence). V lost 10 bases to trimming and J lost 4 bases, with 22 bases between them. CDR3 length: 15 residues.

The V and J genes are TRBV7-9 and TRBJ2-6; D not resolved. V was shortened by 10 bases and J by 0 bases, with 10 bases between the two germline ends. The V gene's germline CDR1 is SEHNR and CDR2 FQNEAQ (reference sequence). The CDR3 is made up of 14 amino acids. This CDR3 is CAIFLASGANVLTF. Written as DNA, the CDR3 is TGTGCCATTTTCTTAGCCTCTGGGGCCAACGTCCTGACTTTC.

The rearrangement links TRBV12-3 or TRBV12-4 to TRBJ2-7, with TRBD2 matching over 11 bases. The CDR3 consists of 13 residues. The junction had 4 bases not matched to a gene; V was cut back by 11 bases and J by 1 base. The CDR3 here is CASGLAASYEQYF. DNA for the CDR3: TGTGCCTCGGGACTAGCGGCGTCCTACGAGCAGTACTTC.

This rearrangement joins TRBV24-1 to TRBJ2-6; D might be TRBD2 (5 bases). Trimming pared 5 bases from V and 3 bases from J, leaving 7 bases between. This CDR3 region has 14 residues. Germline-derived CDR1 and CDR2 are KGHDR and SFDVKD. The CDR3 here is CATSGGRGANVLTF. The DNA of the CDR3 is TGTGCCACCAGTGGAGGGCGTGGGGCCAACGTCCTGACTTTC.

This clone occurred once. The gene calls are TRBV11-2 and TRBJ2-5; 9 bases map to TRBD2. The germline V gene has CDR1 SGHAT and CDR2 FQNNGV. CDR3 length: 17 residues. The junction had 8 bases not matched to a gene; V was cut back by 0 bases and J by 3 bases. Written as DNA, the CDR3 is TGTGCCAGCAGCTTAGATCCCGGCGCTAGCGGGGAAGAGACCCAGTACTTC. Translating gives CASSLDPGASGEETQYF.

The chain recombines TRBV6-6 with TRBJ2-5, with D possibly matching TRBD2 (6 bases). The ends were cut back, 3 bases at V and 5 bases at J, with 10 bases in the middle. The CDR3 spans 13 residues. Germline loops: CDR1 MNHNY, CDR2 SVGAGI (reference sequence). Written as DNA, the CDR3 is TGTGCCAGCAGTTATCCACTAGCCGAGACCCAGTACTTC. Protein sequence: CASSYPLAETQYF.

Written as DNA, the CDR3 is TGTGCCAGCAGCTTGTGGGGACAACAGTACAATGAGCAGTTCTTC. This codes for CASSLWGQQYNEQFF. The chain uses TRBV5-5 and TRBJ2-1, with D tentatively TRBD1 (6 bases). The CDR3 totals 15 residues. Germline V lookup: CDR1 SGHKS, CDR2 YYEKEE (reference sequence). V was trimmed by 1 base and J by 4 bases, leaving 12 bases between them.

V is TRBV7-2 and J is TRBJ2-1; 9 nucleotides line up with TRBD2. The CDR3 covers 16 residues. J lost 7 bases, V lost 0 bases, and 7 bases had no gene match. Germline V gene lookup returns CDR1 SGHTA and CDR2 FQGNSA. CDR3 sequence: CASSLASGGNFNEQFF. The DNA for the CDR3 is TGTGCCAGCAGCTTAGCTAGCGGGGGAAATTTTAATGAGCAGTTCTTC.

The CDR3, as DNA: TGTGCCAGTAGTAAGACAGGGGGCGTAGTAGAGACCCAGTACTTC. Translation gives CASSKTGGVVETQYF. The chain recombines TRBV19 with TRBJ2-5; 10 bases are shared with TRBD1. Germline CDR1 reads LNHDA; CDR2 reads SQIVND (reference sequence). The V gene end was trimmed by 4 bases and the J gene end by 4 bases; junction bases not matched to a gene: 6. This CDR3 has 15 amino acids.

V usage is TRBV28 and J usage is TRBJ1-2, with D hard to call. There are 14 residues in the CDR3. Germline CDR1 is MDHEN and CDR2 is SYDVKM. Trimming took 2 bases from V and 1 from J, leaving 8 bases between them. The CDR3 DNA follows: TGTGCCAGCAGTTTAGCTCAGATTAACTATGGCTACACCTTC. Amino acid sequence: CASSLAQINYGYTF.

The V gene is TRBV5-8, the J gene TRBJ2-2; no definite D call. Germline V lookup: CDR1 SGHTS, CDR2 YDEGEE. V was clipped by 4 bases and J by 3 bases, with 4 bases between them. This CDR3 has 12 amino acids. The CDR3, as DNA: TGTGCCAGCAGCCCTTACACCGGGGAGCTGTTTTTT. This gives the protein CASSPYTGELFF.

The rearrangement joins TRBV13 to TRBJ1-1, with D perhaps matching TRBD1 (6 bases). CDR1 PRHDT and CDR2 FYEKMQ come from the germline V gene (reference sequence). The CDR3 has 20 residues. V lost 5 bases and J lost 0, with 28 bases in between. For the CDR3, the DNA is TGTGCCAGCAGCCAAGTCCAGGGGCTTATAACCCCAATAATGAACACTGAAGCTTTCTTT. Its protein is CASSQVQGLITPIMNTEAFF.

This rearrangement joins TRBV28 to TRBJ2-7, with D hard to call. The V gene lost 7 bases and the J gene lost 0 bases, with 16 bases spanning the gap. CDR3 length: 15 residues. Germline-derived CDR1 and CDR2 are MDHEN and SYDVKM. Here the CDR3 reads CASTPPHQDSYEQYF. In DNA form, the CDR3 reads TGTGCCAGCACCCCTCCGCACCAGGACTCCTACGAGCAGTACTTC.

The rearrangement joins TRBV12-3 or TRBV12-4 to TRBJ1-1, with D tentatively TRBD1 (6 bases). There are 13 residues in the CDR3. Trimming left V 7 bases short and J 11 bases short, with 20 bases between. The CDR3 bases are TGTGCCAGCAACCGTCAGGGGATTCGTGGGGCTTTCTTT. Encoded protein: CASNRQGIRGAFF.

The V call is TRBV6-5, the J call TRBJ2-2, with a weak D call TRBD1 (5 bases). V lost 10 bases to trimming and J lost 3 bases, with 15 bases between them. This CDR3 comprises 14 residues. Germline CDR1 and CDR2: MNHEY and SVGAGI. The CDR3 loop reads CATKGDGDTGELFF. The CDR3 nucleotides read TGTGCCACCAAAGGGGATGGAGACACCGGGGAGCTGTTTTTT.

The V call is TRBV6-2 or TRBV6-3, the J call TRBJ2-7, with 8 bases matching TRBD1. This CDR3 is built from 15 residues. Trimming removed 6 bases from V and 4 bases from J; junction bases left unmatched: 11. Germline V lookup: CDR1 MNHEY, CDR2 SVGEGT. This CDR3 is CASSPPRTGRYEQYF. The CDR3 DNA sequence: TGTGCCAGCAGCCCACCTCGGACAGGGAGGTACGAGCAGTACTTC.

The chain links TRBV6-2 or TRBV6-3 to TRBJ2-1; no definite D call. Trimming cost V 2 bases and J 0 bases, with 8 bases left between them. Germline loops: CDR1 MNHEY, CDR2 SVGEGT. This CDR3 is built from 15 residues. The CDR3 DNA reads as TGTGCCAGCAGTTACAGCGAAAGCTCCTACAATGAGCAGTTCTTC. Translation: CASSYSESSYNEQFF.

The chain recombines TRBV5-4 with TRBJ2-7; the match to TRBD1 covers 7 bases. V gave up 4 bases and J gave up 4 bases; unmatched junction bases: 11. From germline, CDR1 is SGHNT and CDR2 YYREEE (reference sequence). The CDR3 is made up of 15 amino acids. The CDR3 reads CASSSPKGGAYEQYF. The CDR3 DNA is TGTGCCAGCAGCAGCCCTAAAGGGGGCGCGTACGAGCAGTACTTC.

V and J are TRBV5-1 and TRBJ2-1; TRBD2 aligns across 7 bases. J was trimmed by 10 bases and V by 0 bases; bases with no gene match: 10. The V gene's germline CDR1 is SGHRS and CDR2 YFSETQ. This CDR3 is built from 15 residues. CDR3 loop: CASSLAPPSGQEQFF. CDR3 sequence (DNA): TGCGCCAGCAGCTTGGCCCCTCCTAGCGGCCAAGAGCAGTTCTTC.

This clone was detected a few times. The chain couples TRBV7-6 to TRBJ2-7; TRBD1 matches at 7 bases. This CDR3 contains 12 residues. J lost 10 bases, V lost 5 bases, and 8 bases had no gene match. Germline lookup yields CDR1 SGHVS and CDR2 FNYEAQ. CDR3 amino acids: CASSPSGTDQYF. Here the CDR3 DNA reads TGTGCCAGCAGCCCCTCCGGGACAGATCAGTACTTC.

The V gene is TRBV9, the J gene TRBJ2-7, with 11 nucleotides matching TRBD1. The germline gives CDR1 SGDLS, CDR2 YYNGEE. CDR3 length: 15 residues. The J segment lost 7 bases and the V segment lost 0 bases, leaving 6 bases of the junction unmatched. CDR3 sequence: CASSVGGTGGEEQYF. The CDR3, as DNA: TGTGCCAGCAGCGTAGGTGGGACAGGGGGTGAAGAGCAGTACTTC.